One sample yielded the 14 T cell receptor beta chains listed below, sequenced in a study of T cell responses to AZD1222 COVID-19 vaccine. The assay was immunoSEQ multiplex PCR, and TCRdb's table has in-frame clones only and misses some. The table has around 140,000 clones, roughly 92% seen once. The specimen comprised peripheral blood, sampled on day 0 of AZD1222 vaccination. The source of these receptors is an adult in good health.

The gene calls are TRBV12-5 and TRBJ1-1; D uncertain. The germline V gene encodes CDR1 LGHNT and CDR2 FRNRAP. This CDR3 comprises 20 residues. V lost 0 bases and J lost 1, with 24 bases in between. The DNA for the CDR3 is TGTGCTAGTGGTTTGGTACCTGCGATTTCCAGGTTGTTCAGGAACACTGAAGCTTTCTTT. Amino acid sequence: CASGLVPAISRLFRNTEAFF.

The chain uses TRBV7-2 and TRBJ2-4; D unclear. Trimming removed 1 base at V and 9 bases at J, with 16 bases between. CDR1 and CDR2 from the germline V gene are SGHTA and FQGNSA. The CDR3 has 15 amino acids. The CDR3 loop reads CASSLVVAGQVIQYF. For the CDR3, the DNA is TGTGCCAGCAGCTTAGTTGTGGCAGGCCAGGTCATTCAGTACTTC.

The chain carries TRBV5-6 and TRBJ2-7; 7 nucleotides match TRBD1. The CDR3 is 16 residues long. J was trimmed by 1 base and V by 3 bases; bases with no gene match: 10. Germline CDR1 and CDR2: SGHDT and YYEEEE. For the CDR3, the DNA is TGTGCCAGCAGCTCGAATGACAGGGTAAGGTCCTACGAGCAGTACTTC. This sequence encodes CASSSNDRVRSYEQYF.

V and J are TRBV27 and TRBJ2-7, with TRBD1 identical over 12 bases. V shed 4 bases, J shed 5 bases, and the junction held 9 bases outside the gene matches. This CDR3 has 16 amino acids. Germline V gene lookup returns CDR1 MNHEY and CDR2 SMNVEV (reference sequence). The CDR3 sequence is CASSSPGTGGADEQYF. CDR3 nucleotides: TGTGCCAGCAGTTCTCCCGGGACAGGGGGCGCGGACGAGCAGTACTTC.

The chain has TRBV5-8 and TRBJ1-3; D is undetermined. Germline V gives CDR1 SGHTS, CDR2 YDEGEE. Deletions cut 4 bases from V and 0 bases from J, with 11 bases between. The CDR3 has 15 residues. The CDR3 loop reads CASSRARISGNTIYF. Written as DNA, the CDR3 is TGTGCCAGCAGCCGGGCGAGGATCTCTGGAAACACCATATATTTT.

The chain combines TRBV7-9 with TRBJ2-1, with 7 bases fitting TRBD1. Germline trimming cut 5 bases from V and 4 bases from J; bases unmatched to any gene: 8. The CDR3 sequence is 15 residues long. Germline lookup yields CDR1 SEHNR and CDR2 FQNEAQ (reference sequence). The CDR3 DNA follows: TGTGCCAGCAGCACATCCACGGACAGGTACAATGAGCAGTTCTTC. Amino acids: CASSTSTDRYNEQFF.

This chain uses TRBV19 with TRBJ1-6, with 7 bases matching TRBD1. Trimming removed 3 bases from V and 16 bases from J; junction bases left unmatched: 15. The CDR3 totals 15 residues. Germline assignment: CDR1 LNHDA and CDR2 SQIVND (reference sequence). The CDR3, as DNA: TGTGCCAGTAGTATTATGACACAGGGGCCGCCCCGGCTCCACTTT. Its protein product is CASSIMTQGPPRLHF.

The J gene is TRBJ1-1, the V gene TRBV19, with D possibly being TRBD1 (5 bases). The CDR3 has 13 residues. The ends were cut back, 6 bases at V and 6 bases at J, with 14 bases in the middle. CDR1 is LNHDA and CDR2 is SQIVND in the germline V gene (reference sequence). CDR3 sequence reads: CASRLEGTAEAFF. DNA for the CDR3: TGTGCCAGTAGGCTTGAAGGGACGGCTGAAGCTTTCTTT.

The chain has TRBV10-1 and TRBJ1-2; 7 nucleotides match TRBD1. The ends lost 8 bases at V and 0 bases at J; junction bases unmatched: 6. Germline values: CDR1 WNHNN, CDR2 SYGVQD (reference sequence). The CDR3 runs to 14 residues. The DNA for the CDR3 is TGCGCCAGCTTCTGGGACAGAGCTAACTATGGCTACACCTTC. Residues: CASFWDRANYGYTF.

V and J are TRBV12-3 or TRBV12-4 and TRBJ1-2, with D hard to call. V lost 6 bases and J lost 8, with 16 bases in between. This CDR3 contains 13 residues. The CDR3 DNA is TGTGCCAGCAGCCCAACTTGGGGTAACGGCTACACCTTC. This encodes CASSPTWGNGYTF.

The gene calls are TRBV3-1 (or the pseudogene TRBV3-2) and TRBJ1-1, with D hard to call. Germline V lookup: CDR1 LGHDT, CDR2 YNNKEL (reference sequence). Trimming took 2 bases from V and 8 from J, leaving 9 bases between them. The CDR3 sequence is 12 residues long. The chain's CDR3 is CASSQRYGEAFF. Here the CDR3 DNA reads TGTGCCAGCAGCCAACGCTATGGAGAAGCTTTCTTT.

The chain carries TRBV3-1 (or the pseudogene TRBV3-2) and TRBJ2-1; 8 nucleotides align to TRBD2. Germline values: CDR1 LGHDT, CDR2 YNNKEL (reference sequence). V was pared by 4 bases and J by 10 bases, with 3 bases of the junction left unmatched. The CDR3 is made up of 12 amino acids. The chain's CDR3 is CASSPSGGEQFF. CDR3 coding DNA: TGTGCCAGCAGCCCCAGCGGGGGCGAGCAGTTCTTC.

The chain uses TRBV6-5 and TRBJ2-1; D gene uncertain. This CDR3 is built from 11 residues. The germline gives CDR1 MNHEY, CDR2 SVGAGI. The V and J ends lost 2 bases and 15 bases respectively, with 11 bases between them. This chain's CDR3 is CASSYSGLLFF. CDR3 in DNA: TGTGCCAGCAGTTACAGTGGTCTCCTGTTCTTC.

This chain uses TRBV19 with TRBJ2-7; 9 bases match TRBD1. Unmatched junction bases numbered 5, after V lost 7 bases and J lost 1 base. Germline CDR1 and CDR2: LNHDA and SQIVND (reference sequence). The CDR3 extends over 14 amino acids. The CDR3 here is CASTPDRGSYEQYF. CDR3 DNA sequence: TGTGCCAGTACCCCTGACAGGGGGTCCTACGAGCAGTACTTC.